This T cell receptor beta chain comes out of a study of cytomegalovirus exposure and HLA in healthy donors. PCR primers comprised 60 Vbeta and 13 Jbeta primers. Per the study methods: A follow-up analysis tallied around 76 million unique TCR beta chains, roughly 9.9 million shared. Assay: immunoSEQ multiplex PCR; the TCRdb copy retains only in-frame clones and omits some. V, J and clone size are taken as reported in that table, and D and trimming were inferred from the DNA itself. This repertoire shows about 89,000 clones, about 68% found once; its top ten account for over 2%. Overall study results and limits: Most of the TCR beta V segments (in an earlier analysis) were productive either about 87% or about 30% of the time. A reported reduction in N-insertions relative to the roughly 710-donor mean was seen in an Asian-associated ancestry cluster in a later analysis. Trimming of TCR beta V- and J-genes showed a link, identified in a later analysis, to a missense DCLRE1C variant.

This clone was seen a few times. Its target is unknown. The germline V and J ends were trimmed by 0 bases and 5 bases, with 13 bases remaining between them. The CDR3 length is 15 residues. In germline, CDR1 is MNHEY, CDR2 SVGAGI. This sequence joins TRBV6-5 and TRBJ2-5; D is unresolved. Sequenced material: PBMCs. The origin of this receptor is a human donor in good health. The DNA of the CDR3 is TGTGCCAGCAGTTACTCGCACTCTCCGCGGGAGACCCAGTACTTC. It is translated as CASSYSHSPRETQYF.